The next 27 T cell receptor beta chains were all read from a single sample in a study of CD8 T cells in Susac syndrome. When the RNA was reverse transcribed, random hexamers were used with an input of 0.5 to 1 ug. Each CDR3 protein gets one entry after TCRdb re-called the immunoSEQ multiplex PCR reads with MiXCR. Of some 110,000 distinct CDR3 sequences in the sample, just under 95% are singletons; the top ten hold 0.093%. The sample taken for sequencing was CD4+ T cells from PBMCs. Receptors originate from a human donor with multiple sclerosis.

The chain combines TRBV3-1 with TRBJ1-6, with D hard to call. Per the germline V gene, CDR1 is LGHDT and CDR2 is YNNKEL (reference sequence). V lost 3 bases, J lost 9 bases, and 18 bases lay in between. The CDR3 totals 16 residues. The CDR3 nucleotides are TGTGCCAGCAGCCAGTTAAGGAGCCGACTTGGTTCACCCCTCCACTTT. Amino acids: CASSQLRSRLGSPLHF.

The rearrangement uses TRBV6-5 and TRBJ2-7; perhaps TRBD1 as D (5 bases). V lost 2 bases and J lost 6, with 23 bases in between. Germline CDR1 and CDR2: MNHEY and SVGAGI. This CDR3 contains 17 residues. In DNA, the CDR3 is TGTGCCAGCAGTTACAACCTGGCGGCAGGGAAGTCTCTCGAGCAGTACTTC. Translated: CASSYNLAAGKSLEQYF.

This clonotype has a handful of counts. This chain joins TRBV28 and TRBJ1-6, with no clear D. The ends were cut back, 5 bases at V and 9 bases at J, with 17 bases in the middle. Germline assignment: CDR1 MDHEN and CDR2 SYDVKM. There are 15 residues in the CDR3. The CDR3, as DNA: TGTGCCAGCAGTCCCCGGGCCACCGGGCCTTCACCCCTCCACTTT. Its translation: CASSPRATGPSPLHF.

The chain combines TRBV5-1 with TRBJ2-3; D uncertain. The CDR3 runs to 14 residues. Germline values: CDR1 SGHRS, CDR2 YFSETQ. V was shortened by 4 bases and J by 2 bases, with 11 bases between the two germline ends. CDR3 DNA: TGCGCCAGCAGCGGCTCGTCCTTCACAGATACGCAGTATTTT. This codes for CASSGSSFTDTQYF.

The chain has TRBV2 and TRBJ1-1; maybe TRBD1 (5 bases). The CDR3 totals 14 residues. CDR1 is SNHLY, CDR2 FYNNEI, per germline. Trimming cost V 0 bases and J 3 bases, with 8 bases left between them. The chain's CDR3 is CASSEALGHTEAFF. CDR3 nucleotides: TGTGCCAGCAGTGAAGCGCTGGGGCACACTGAAGCTTTCTTT. Combining the CDR3 with reference TRBV2 and TRBJ1-1 gives the whole variable domain EPEVTQTPSHQVTQMGQEVILRCVPISNHLYFYWYRQILGQKVEFLVSFYNNEISEKSEIFDDQFSVERPDGSNFTLKIRSTKLEDSAMYFCASSEALGHTEAFFGQGTRLTVV.

The chain couples TRBV7-2 to TRBJ1-2, with 9 bases that match TRBD1. Germline loops: CDR1 SGHTA, CDR2 FQGNSA. V lost 3 bases and J lost 2; bases outside the gene matches: 1. The CDR3 contains 14 residues. The CDR3, as DNA: TGTGCCAGCAGCTTTGACAGGGGGAACTATGGCTACACCTTC. Translation: CASSFDRGNYGYTF.

J is TRBJ2-3 and V is TRBV3-1; perhaps TRBD1 as D (5 bases). The germline CDR1 and CDR2 sequences are LGHDT and YNNKEL (reference sequence). The CDR3 extends over 13 amino acids. Trimming took off 3 bases at V and 4 bases at J, with 8 bases between the two ends. CDR3 nucleotide sequence: TGTGCCAGCAGCCACCTAGGGGCAGATACGCAGTATTTT. Its protein is CASSHLGADTQYF.

The J gene is TRBJ2-3, the V gene TRBV9, with D perhaps assigned TRBD1 or TRBD2 (6 bases each). The ends were cut back, 1 base at V and 2 bases at J, with 17 bases in the middle. Germline V gene lookup returns CDR1 SGDLS and CDR2 YYNGEE. The CDR3 runs to 17 residues. CDR3 sequence (DNA): TGTGCCAGCAGCGTAAGGCCCTCGGGGGCCTCCACAGATACGCAGTATTTT. It yields the protein CASSVRPSGASTDTQYF. Complete variable domain (other parts from reference TRBV9 and TRBJ2-3): DSGVTQTPKHLITATGQRVTLRCSPRSGDLSVYWYQQSLDQGLQFLIQYYNGEERAKGNILERFSAQQFPDLHSELNLSSLELGDSALYFCASSVRPSGASTDTQYFGPGTRLTVL.

This rearrangement joins TRBV29-1 to TRBJ1-1; tentatively, D is TRBD1 (6 bases). The CDR3 is made up of 11 amino acids. V dropped 4 bases and J dropped 5 bases, with 8 bases sitting between them. Per germline, CDR1 SQVTM and CDR2 ANQGSEA. CDR3 amino acids: CSVGRGTEAFF. In DNA, the CDR3 is TGCAGCGTTGGAAGGGGGACTGAAGCTTTCTTT.

This chain connects TRBV5-6 to TRBJ1-2, with D unclear. V shed 4 bases and J shed 6 bases, with 16 bases lying between them. Germline V gene lookup returns CDR1 SGHDT and CDR2 YYEEEE. The CDR3 length is 14 residues. CDR3 sequence: CASSKRPGRNGYTF. The CDR3 bases are TGTGCCAGCAGCAAAAGGCCCGGTAGGAATGGCTACACCTTC.

This clonotype has only one observation. The rearrangement uses TRBV29-1 and TRBJ2-2; D is unclear. Trimming pared 7 bases from V and 6 bases from J, leaving 9 bases between. Germline V gene lookup returns CDR1 SQVTM and CDR2 ANQGSEA. This CDR3 is 11 amino acids long. The CDR3 DNA reads as TGCAGCGGGGGAAGGGCCGGGGAGCTGTTTTTT. This gives the protein CSGGRAGELFF.

The CDR3 is CATKLRLATDTQYF. The CDR3, as DNA: TGTGCCACCAAGTTACGGCTTGCTACAGATACGCAGTATTTT. The chain uses TRBV15 and TRBJ2-3; D is ambiguous. V was shortened by 7 bases and J by 3 bases, with 14 bases between the two germline ends. Germline CDR1 and CDR2: LNHNV and YYDKDF (reference sequence). This CDR3 comprises 14 residues.

The gene calls are TRBV12-3 or TRBV12-4 and TRBJ2-6; 7 bases map to TRBD2. The length of the CDR3 is 15 residues. After removal of 6 bases from V and 0 bases from J, the junction contained 2 bases not matched to a gene. The CDR3 nucleotides are TGTGCCAGCAGCCGCGGGGGCTCTGGGGCCAACGTCCTGACTTTC. Its protein product is CASSRGGSGANVLTF.

DNA of the CDR3: TGCAGTGCTAGAGATTCCCGTGGAGGAACATATTCACCCCTCCACTTT. Its translation: CSARDSRGGTYSPLHF. This chain connects TRBV20-1 to TRBJ1-6; D remains ambiguous. Germline-derived CDR1 and CDR2 are DFQATT and SNEGSKA (reference sequence). The V gene lost 0 bases and the J gene lost 8 bases, with 17 bases spanning the gap. The CDR3 sequence is 16 residues long.

The chain links TRBV12-3 or TRBV12-4 to TRBJ2-5; 11 bases align to TRBD2. The CDR3 consists of 17 residues. V shed 8 bases and J 5 bases; nucleotides not matched to a gene: 16. In nucleotides, the CDR3 is TGTGCCAGCGCCGTCACCCGGGCTAGCGGGGGGTTGGAGACCCAGTACTTC. Its translation: CASAVTRASGGLETQYF.

CDR3 protein: CASSFARSGYTF. The DNA of the CDR3 is TGTGCCAGCAGTTTTGCCAGGAGCGGCTACACCTTC. The chain has TRBV28 and TRBJ1-2; D remains ambiguous. The V gene lost 3 bases and the J gene lost 8 bases, with 10 bases spanning the gap. This CDR3 has 12 amino acids. The V gene's germline CDR1 is MDHEN and CDR2 SYDVKM.

This chain joins TRBV5-6 and TRBJ1-6; D unclear. The CDR3 sequence is 14 residues long. Trimming left V 0 bases short and J 9 bases short, with 10 bases between. Germline V gives CDR1 SGHDT, CDR2 YYEEEE. As DNA, the CDR3 is TGTGCCAGCAGCTTGGGAGGGAAGGCTTCACCCCTCCACTTT. Protein product: CASSLGGKASPLHF.

The chain combines TRBV18 with TRBJ2-5; 9 bases map to TRBD1. The V segment lost 4 bases and the J segment 5 bases; nucleotides outside the gene matches: 8. Per germline, CDR1 KGHSH and CDR2 LQKENI. The CDR3 has 15 residues. CDR3 sequence (DNA): TGTGCCAGCTCACAGGACAGGGGCCCCGGGGAGACCCAGTACTTC. This sequence encodes CASSQDRGPGETQYF.

V and J are TRBV5-1 and TRBJ2-3, with D perhaps being TRBD1 or TRBD2 (5 bases each). Trimming shortened V by 4 bases and J by 3 bases, and 15 bases separated the two germline ends. Germline-derived CDR1 and CDR2 are SGHRS and YFSETQ. The CDR3 length is 15 residues. The CDR3: CASSEGPQRTDTQYF. CDR3 bases: TGCGCCAGCAGCGAGGGACCCCAGCGGACAGATACGCAGTATTTT.

The chain's CDR3 is CSVWGTSGYNEQFF. As DNA, the CDR3 is TGCAGCGTTTGGGGGACTAGCGGATACAATGAGCAGTTCTTC. This chain connects TRBV29-1 to TRBJ2-1; 11 nucleotides line up with TRBD2. Germline V CDR1 and CDR2: SQVTM, ANQGSEA. CDR3 length equals 14 residues. V was pared by 5 bases and J by 4 bases, with 4 bases of the junction left unmatched.

The chain carries TRBV30 and TRBJ1-5; D is perhaps TRBD1 (6 bases). The germline gives CDR1 GTSNPN, CDR2 SVGIG (reference sequence). This CDR3 comprises 13 residues. V gave up 4 bases and J gave up 6 bases, with 13 bases separating them. CDR3 nucleotides: TGTGCCTGGACTCCGGGGGCGGGTCAGCCCCAGCATTTT. Amino acids: CAWTPGAGQPQHF.

The chain carries TRBV12-3 or TRBV12-4 and TRBJ1-1, with a tentative D call TRBD1 (6 bases). The CDR3 spans 14 residues. V was trimmed by 6 bases and J by 7 bases, leaving 18 bases between them. The CDR3 spells CASSLTGDGGEAFF. Here the CDR3 DNA reads TGTGCCAGCAGCTTGACAGGTGATGGGGGTGAAGCTTTCTTT.

The chain has TRBV20-1 and TRBJ1-1; the D gene is possibly TRBD1 (5 bases). The germline V gene encodes CDR1 DFQATT and CDR2 SNEGSKA (reference sequence). CDR3 length equals 13 residues. Trimming pared 0 bases from V and 7 bases from J, leaving 12 bases between. The CDR3 region is CSARDGDRGEAFF. DNA of the CDR3: TGCAGTGCTAGAGATGGAGACAGAGGTGAAGCTTTCTTT.

The chain carries TRBV28 and TRBJ1-2; D unclear. Germline V gene data show CDR1 as MDHEN and CDR2 as SYDVKM. V was pared by 3 bases and J by 4 bases, with 9 bases between. The CDR3 is 13 residues long. The CDR3 spells CASSFPNVYGYTF. CDR3 bases: TGTGCCAGCAGTTTCCCCAATGTCTATGGCTACACCTTC.

The chain has TRBV10-2 and TRBJ2-2; 9 nucleotides agree with TRBD1. This CDR3 has 14 amino acids. Germline V CDR1 and CDR2: WSHSY, SAAADI. V was pared by 7 bases and J by 4 bases, with 4 bases of the junction left unmatched. CDR3 sequence: CASKGQGFTGELFF. In DNA, the CDR3 is TGCGCCAGCAAGGGACAGGGATTCACCGGGGAGCTGTTTTTT.

The chain joins TRBV4-3 to TRBJ2-3; the match to TRBD1 covers 10 bases. J lost 3 bases, V lost 4 bases, and 7 bases had no gene match. Germline V gives CDR1 LGHNA, CDR2 YSLEER. The CDR3 covers 16 residues. For the CDR3, the DNA is TGCGCCAGCAGCCCTGGGACAGGGGTATGGACAGATACGCAGTATTTT. Amino acid sequence: CASSPGTGVWTDTQYF.

This clonotype has a single count. The chain joins TRBV6-5 to TRBJ1-1; a possible D gene is TRBD1 (5 bases). V lost 7 bases and J lost 1, with 10 bases in between. The CDR3 extends over 13 amino acids. CDR1 MNHEY and CDR2 SVGAGI come from the germline V gene. CDR3 protein: CASIRGRNTEAFF. CDR3 nucleotide sequence: TGTGCCAGCATCCGGGGGAGGAACACTGAAGCTTTCTTT.